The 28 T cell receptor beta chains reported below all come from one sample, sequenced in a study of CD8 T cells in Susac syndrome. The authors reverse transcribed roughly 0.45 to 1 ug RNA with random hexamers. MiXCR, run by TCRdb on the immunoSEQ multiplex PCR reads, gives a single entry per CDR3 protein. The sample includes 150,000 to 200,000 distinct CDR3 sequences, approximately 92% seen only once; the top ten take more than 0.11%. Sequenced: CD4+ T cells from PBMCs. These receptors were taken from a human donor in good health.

The CDR3 region is CASSQGFTDTQYF. CDR3 coding DNA: TGTGCCAGCAGCCAAGGCTTCACAGATACGCAGTATTTT. The rearrangement links TRBV14 to TRBJ2-3; D call uncertain. Trimming pared 1 base from V and 2 bases from J, leaving 4 bases between. This CDR3 spans 13 amino acids. Germline assignment: CDR1 SGHDN and CDR2 FVKESK.

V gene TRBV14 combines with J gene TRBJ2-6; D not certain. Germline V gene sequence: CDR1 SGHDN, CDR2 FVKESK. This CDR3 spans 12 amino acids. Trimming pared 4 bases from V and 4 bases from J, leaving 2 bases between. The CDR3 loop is CASSRGANVLTF. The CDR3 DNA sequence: TGTGCCAGCAGCCGGGGGGCCAACGTCCTGACTTTC.

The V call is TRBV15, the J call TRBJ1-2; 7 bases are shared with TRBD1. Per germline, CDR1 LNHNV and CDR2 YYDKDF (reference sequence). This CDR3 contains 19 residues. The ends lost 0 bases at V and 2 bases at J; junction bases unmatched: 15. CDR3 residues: CATSREGKPRGRGNYGYTF. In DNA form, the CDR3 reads TGTGCCACCAGCAGAGAGGGAAAACCGAGGGGGCGCGGAAACTATGGCTACACCTTC.

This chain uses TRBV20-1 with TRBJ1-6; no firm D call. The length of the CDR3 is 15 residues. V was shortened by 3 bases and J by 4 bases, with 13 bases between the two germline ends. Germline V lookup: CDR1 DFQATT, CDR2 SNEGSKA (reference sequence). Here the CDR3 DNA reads TGCAGTGCTAGGGCCCCCGGTTCTTATAATTCACCCCTCCACTTT. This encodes CSARAPGSYNSPLHF.

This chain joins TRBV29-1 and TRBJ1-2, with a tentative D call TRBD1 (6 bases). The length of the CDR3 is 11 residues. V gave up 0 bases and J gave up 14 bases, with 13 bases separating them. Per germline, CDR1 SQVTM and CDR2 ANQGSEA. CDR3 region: CSVEDGRGETF. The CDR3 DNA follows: TGCAGCGTTGAAGATGGGAGGGGGGAGACCTTC.

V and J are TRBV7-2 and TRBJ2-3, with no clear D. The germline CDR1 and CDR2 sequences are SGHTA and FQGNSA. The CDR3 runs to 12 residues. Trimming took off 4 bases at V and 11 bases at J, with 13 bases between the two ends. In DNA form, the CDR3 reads TGTGCCAGCAGCTCCTATACTTCCTGGCAGTATTTT. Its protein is CASSSYTSWQYF. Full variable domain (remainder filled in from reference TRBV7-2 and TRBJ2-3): GAGVSQSPSNKVTEKGKDVELRCDPISGHTALYWYRQSLGQGLEFLIYFQGNSAPDKSGLPSDRFSAERTGGSVSTLTIQRTQQEDSAVYLCASSSYTSWQYFGPGTRLTVL.

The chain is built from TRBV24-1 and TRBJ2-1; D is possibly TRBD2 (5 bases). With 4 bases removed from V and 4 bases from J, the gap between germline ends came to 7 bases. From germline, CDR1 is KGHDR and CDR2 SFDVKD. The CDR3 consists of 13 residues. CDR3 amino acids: CATSDPGYNEQFF. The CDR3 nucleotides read TGTGCCACCAGTGACCCGGGGTACAATGAGCAGTTCTTC.

Here the CDR3 DNA reads TGCCAGACCAGCGGGGGCCGAAATGAGCAGTTCTTC. Its protein product is CQTSGGRNEQFF. The rearrangement joins TRBV20-1 to TRBJ2-1; TRBD2 matches at 8 bases. Germline V lookup: CDR1 DFQATT, CDR2 SNEGSKA (reference sequence). This CDR3 spans 12 amino acids.

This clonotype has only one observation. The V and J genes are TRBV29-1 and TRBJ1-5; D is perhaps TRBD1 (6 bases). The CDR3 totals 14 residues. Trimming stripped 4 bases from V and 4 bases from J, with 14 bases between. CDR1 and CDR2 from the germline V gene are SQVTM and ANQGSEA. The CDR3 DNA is TGCAGCGTTGTCTGGGGGACATCGAATCAGCCCCAGCATTTT. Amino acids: CSVVWGTSNQPQHF. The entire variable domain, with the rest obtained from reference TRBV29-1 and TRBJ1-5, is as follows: SAVISQKPSRDICQRGTSLTIQCQVDSQVTMMFWYRQQPGQSLTLIATANQGSEATYESGFVIDKFPISRPNLTFSTLTVSNMSPEDSSIYLCSVVWGTSNQPQHFGDGTRLSIL.

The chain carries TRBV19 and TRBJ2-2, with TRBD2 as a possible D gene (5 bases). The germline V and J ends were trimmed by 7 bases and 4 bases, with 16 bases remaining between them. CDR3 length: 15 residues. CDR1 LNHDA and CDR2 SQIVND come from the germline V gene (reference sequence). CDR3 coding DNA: TGTGCCAGTACAGCGGTCGCAGAATCCACCGGGGAGCTGTTTTTT. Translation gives CASTAVAESTGELFF.

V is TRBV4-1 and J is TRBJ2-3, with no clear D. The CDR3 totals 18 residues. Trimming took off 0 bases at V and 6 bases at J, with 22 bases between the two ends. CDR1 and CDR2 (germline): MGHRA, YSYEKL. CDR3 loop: CASSQDITRAYLIDTQYF. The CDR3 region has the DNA TGCGCCAGCAGCCAAGATATCACCCGGGCCTACTTAATTGATACGCAGTATTTT.

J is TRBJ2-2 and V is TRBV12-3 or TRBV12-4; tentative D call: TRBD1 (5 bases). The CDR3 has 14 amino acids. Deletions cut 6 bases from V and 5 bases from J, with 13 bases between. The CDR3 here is CASSPQGGTGELFF. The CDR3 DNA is TGTGCCAGCAGCCCCCAGGGCGGTACCGGGGAGCTGTTTTTT.

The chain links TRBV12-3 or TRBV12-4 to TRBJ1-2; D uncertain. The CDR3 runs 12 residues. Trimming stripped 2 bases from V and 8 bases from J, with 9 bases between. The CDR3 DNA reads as TGTGCCAGCAGTTTATTACAGAAGGGCTACACCTTC. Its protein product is CASSLLQKGYTF.

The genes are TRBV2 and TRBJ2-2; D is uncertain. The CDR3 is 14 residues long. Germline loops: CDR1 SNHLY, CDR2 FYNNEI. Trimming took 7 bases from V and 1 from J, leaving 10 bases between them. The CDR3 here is CASKGSWNTGELFF. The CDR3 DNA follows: TGTGCCAGCAAGGGCAGCTGGAACACCGGGGAGCTGTTTTTT.

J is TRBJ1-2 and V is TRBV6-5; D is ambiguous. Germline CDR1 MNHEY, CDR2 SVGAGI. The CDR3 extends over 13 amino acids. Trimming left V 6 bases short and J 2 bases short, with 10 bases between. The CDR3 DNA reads TGTGCCAGCAGGCCTACACAAAACTATGGCTACACCTTC. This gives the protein CASRPTQNYGYTF.

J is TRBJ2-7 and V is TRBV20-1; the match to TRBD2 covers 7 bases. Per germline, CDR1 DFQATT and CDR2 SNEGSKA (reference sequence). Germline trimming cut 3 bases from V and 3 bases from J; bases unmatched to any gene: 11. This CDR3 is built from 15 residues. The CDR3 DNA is TGCAGTGCTAGGTACCTTCAGCGGGGAGTCTACGAGCAGTACTTC. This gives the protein CSARYLQRGVYEQYF.

The CDR3 coding sequence is TGCGCCAGCAGCCTGACCGGGGGGGCACGCACCGGGGAGCTGTTTTTT. Protein sequence: CASSLTGGARTGELFF. The V and J genes are TRBV5-1 and TRBJ2-2, with 8 nucleotides matching TRBD2. The CDR3 has 16 residues. With V trimmed by 4 bases and J by 4 bases, 9 bases remained unmatched. CDR1 and CDR2 (germline): SGHRS, YFSETQ.

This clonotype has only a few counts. The CDR3 loop reads CSASTDTQYF. CDR3 coding DNA: TGCAGTGCCTCCACAGATACGCAGTATTTT. The chain has TRBV20-1 and TRBJ2-3; no clear D gene. There are 10 residues in the CDR3. V was trimmed by 6 bases and J by 2 bases, leaving 3 bases between them. Per germline, CDR1 DFQATT and CDR2 SNEGSKA (reference sequence).

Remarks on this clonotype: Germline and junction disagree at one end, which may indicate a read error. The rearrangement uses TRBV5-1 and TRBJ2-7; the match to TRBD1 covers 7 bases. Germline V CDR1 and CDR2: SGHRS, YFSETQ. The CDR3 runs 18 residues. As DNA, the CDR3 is TGCGCCAGCAGCTTGGGAGACCACGGGACAGCGACCCGGTACGAGCAGCACTTC. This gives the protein CASSLGDHGTATRYEQHF.

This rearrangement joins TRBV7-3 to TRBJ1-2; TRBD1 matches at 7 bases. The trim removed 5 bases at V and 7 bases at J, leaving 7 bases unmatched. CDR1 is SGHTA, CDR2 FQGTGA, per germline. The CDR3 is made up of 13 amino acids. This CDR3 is CASSPGTESGYTF. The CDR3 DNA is TGTGCCAGCAGCCCCGGGACAGAGAGTGGCTACACCTTC.

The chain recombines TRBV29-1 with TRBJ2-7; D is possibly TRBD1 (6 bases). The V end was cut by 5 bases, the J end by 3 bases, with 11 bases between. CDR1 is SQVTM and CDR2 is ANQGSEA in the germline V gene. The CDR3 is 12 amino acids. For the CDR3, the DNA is TGCAGCGTTATGCAACAGGGCTACGAGCAGTACTTC. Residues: CSVMQQGYEQYF.

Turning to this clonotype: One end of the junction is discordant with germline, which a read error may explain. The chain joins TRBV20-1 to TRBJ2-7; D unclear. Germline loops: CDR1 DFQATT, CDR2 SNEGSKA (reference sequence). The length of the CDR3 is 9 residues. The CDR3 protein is CSAPARSFF. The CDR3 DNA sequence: TGCAGTGCTCCGGCCCGCAGTTTCTTC.

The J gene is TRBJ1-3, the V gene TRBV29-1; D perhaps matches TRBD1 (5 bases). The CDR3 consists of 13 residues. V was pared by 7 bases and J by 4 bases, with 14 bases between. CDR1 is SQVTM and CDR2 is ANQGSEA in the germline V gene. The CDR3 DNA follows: TGCAGCGCCCACTTGGGGGACGGAAACACCATATATTTT. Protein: CSAHLGDGNTIYF.

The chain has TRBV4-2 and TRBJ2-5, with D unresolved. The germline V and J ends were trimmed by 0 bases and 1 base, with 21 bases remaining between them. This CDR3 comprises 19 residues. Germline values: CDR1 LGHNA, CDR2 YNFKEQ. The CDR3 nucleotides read TGTGCCAGCAGCCAAGATGCGCACATGCCCCTAGAGCTCCAAGAGACCCAGTACTTC. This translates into CASSQDAHMPLELQETQYF.

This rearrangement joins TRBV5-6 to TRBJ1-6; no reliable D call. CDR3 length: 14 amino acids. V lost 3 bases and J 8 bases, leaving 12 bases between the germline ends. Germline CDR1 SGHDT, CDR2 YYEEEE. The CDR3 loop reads CASSSEVSDSPLHF. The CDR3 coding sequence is TGTGCCAGCAGCTCGGAGGTCTCCGATTCACCCCTCCACTTT.

CDR3 loop: CAIATDVQETQYF. CDR3 nucleotide sequence: TGTGCCATCGCAACGGACGTCCAGGAGACCCAGTACTTC. The chain combines TRBV10-3 with TRBJ2-5, with D unresolved. V lost 8 bases and J 5 bases, leaving 15 bases between the germline ends. In germline, CDR1 is ENHRY, CDR2 SYGVKD. This CDR3 region has 13 residues.

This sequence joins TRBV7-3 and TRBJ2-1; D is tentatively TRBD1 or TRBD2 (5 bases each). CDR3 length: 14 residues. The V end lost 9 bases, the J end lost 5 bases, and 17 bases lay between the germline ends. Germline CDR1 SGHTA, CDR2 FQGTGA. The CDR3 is CARPKGTKNNEQFF. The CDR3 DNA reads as TGTGCCAGACCTAAAGGGACCAAGAACAATGAGCAGTTCTTC.

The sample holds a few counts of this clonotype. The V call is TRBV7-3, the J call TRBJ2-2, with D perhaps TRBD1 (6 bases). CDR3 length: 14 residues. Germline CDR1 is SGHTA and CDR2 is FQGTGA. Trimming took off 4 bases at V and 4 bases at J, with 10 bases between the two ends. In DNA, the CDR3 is TGTGCCAGCAGCTCGGACAGCCTCACCGGGGAGCTGTTTTTT. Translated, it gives CASSSDSLTGELFF.